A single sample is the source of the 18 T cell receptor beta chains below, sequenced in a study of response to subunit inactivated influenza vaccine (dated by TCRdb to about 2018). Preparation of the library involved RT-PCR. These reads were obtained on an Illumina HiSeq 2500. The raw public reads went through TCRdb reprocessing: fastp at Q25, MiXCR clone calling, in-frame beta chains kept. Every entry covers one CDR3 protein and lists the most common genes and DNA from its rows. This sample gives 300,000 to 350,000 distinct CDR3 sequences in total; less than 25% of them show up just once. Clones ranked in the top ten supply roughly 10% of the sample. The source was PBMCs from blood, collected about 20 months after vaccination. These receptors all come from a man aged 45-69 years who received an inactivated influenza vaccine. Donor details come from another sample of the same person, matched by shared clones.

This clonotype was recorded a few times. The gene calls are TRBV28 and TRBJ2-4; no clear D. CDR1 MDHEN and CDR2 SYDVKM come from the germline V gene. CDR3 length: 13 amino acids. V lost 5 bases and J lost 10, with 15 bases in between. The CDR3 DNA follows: TGTGCCAGCAGTCTACCCCAGACTCGTATTCAGTACTTC. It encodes CASSLPQTRIQYF. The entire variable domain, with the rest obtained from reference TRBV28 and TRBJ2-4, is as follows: DVKVTQSSRYLVKRTGEKVFLECVQDMDHENMFWYRQDPGLGLRLIYFSYDVKMKEKGDIPEGYSVSREKKERFSLILESASTNQTSMYLCASSLPQTRIQYFGAGTRLSVL.

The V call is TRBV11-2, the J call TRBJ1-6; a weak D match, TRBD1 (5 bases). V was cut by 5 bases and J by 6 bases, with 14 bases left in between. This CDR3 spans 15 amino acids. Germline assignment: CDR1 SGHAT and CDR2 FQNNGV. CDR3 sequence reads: CASSPRRGVNSPLHF. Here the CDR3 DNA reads TGTGCCAGCAGCCCTCGCCGAGGGGTTAATTCACCCCTCCACTTT.

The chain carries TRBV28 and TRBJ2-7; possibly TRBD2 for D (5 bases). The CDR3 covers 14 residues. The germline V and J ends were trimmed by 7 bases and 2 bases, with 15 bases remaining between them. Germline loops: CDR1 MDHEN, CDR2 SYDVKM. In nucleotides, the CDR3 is TGTGCCAGCAAATCGGCTAGCCCGACCTACGAGCAGTACTTC. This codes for CASKSASPTYEQYF.

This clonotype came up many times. CDR3 loop: CASREDSYTEAFF. The CDR3 DNA reads TGTGCCAGCAGAGAGGACAGTTACACTGAAGCTTTCTTT. V is TRBV25-1 and J is TRBJ1-1, with D possibly being TRBD1 (6 bases). CDR3 size: 13 residues. Germline lookup yields CDR1 MGHDK and CDR2 SYGVNS. V gave up 6 bases and J gave up 3 bases, with 11 bases separating them.

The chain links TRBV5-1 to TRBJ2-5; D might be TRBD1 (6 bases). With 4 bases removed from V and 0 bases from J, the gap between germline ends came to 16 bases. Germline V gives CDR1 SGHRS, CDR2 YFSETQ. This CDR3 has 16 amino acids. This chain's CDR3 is CASSPGARTDQETQYF. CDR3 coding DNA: TGCGCCAGCAGCCCGGGCGCAAGGACAGACCAAGAGACCCAGTACTTC. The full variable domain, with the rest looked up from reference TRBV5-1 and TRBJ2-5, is KAGVTQTPRYLIKTRGQQVTLSCSPISGHRSVSWYQQTPGQGLQFLFEYFSETQRNKGNFPGRFSGRQFSNSRSEMNVSTLELGDSALYLCASSPGARTDQETQYFGPGTRLLVL.

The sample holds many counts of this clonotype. The CDR3 loop reads CASSPDRAYGYTF. The DNA for the CDR3 is TGTGCCAGCAGTCCCGACAGGGCCTATGGCTACACCTTC. V is TRBV27 and J is TRBJ1-2, with 7 bases identical to TRBD1. Germline-derived CDR1 and CDR2 are MNHEY and SMNVEV (reference sequence). Germline trimming cut 5 bases from V and 4 bases from J; bases unmatched to any gene: 4. This CDR3 region has 13 residues.

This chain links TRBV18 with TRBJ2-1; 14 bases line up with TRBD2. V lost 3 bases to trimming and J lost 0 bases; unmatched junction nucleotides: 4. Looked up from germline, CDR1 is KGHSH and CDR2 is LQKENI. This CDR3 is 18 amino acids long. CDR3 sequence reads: CASSPGLAGASSYNEQFF. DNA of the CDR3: TGTGCCAGCTCACCGGGACTAGCGGGGGCCAGCTCCTACAATGAGCAGTTCTTC.

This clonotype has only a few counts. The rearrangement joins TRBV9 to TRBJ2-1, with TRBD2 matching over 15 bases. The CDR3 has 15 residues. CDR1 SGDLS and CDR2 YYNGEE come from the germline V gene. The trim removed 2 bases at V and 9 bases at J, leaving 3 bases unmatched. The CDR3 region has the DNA TGTGCCAGCAGCGTCGGACTAGCGGGAGGGCTTGAGCAGTTCTTC. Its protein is CASSVGLAGGLEQFF.

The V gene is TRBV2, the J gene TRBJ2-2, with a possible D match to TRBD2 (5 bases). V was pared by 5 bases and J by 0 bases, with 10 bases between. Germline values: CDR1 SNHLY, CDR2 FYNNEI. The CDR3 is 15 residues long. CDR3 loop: CASSWTYSNTGELFF. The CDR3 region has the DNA TGTGCCAGCAGTTGGACTTATTCGAACACCGGGGAGCTGTTTTTT.

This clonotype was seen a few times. CDR3 residues: CASSQDGTSGLYNEQFF. The CDR3 bases are TGTGCCAGCAGCCAAGATGGGACTAGCGGGCTCTACAATGAGCAGTTCTTC. The rearrangement uses TRBV3-1 and TRBJ2-1; 12 bases line up with TRBD2. This CDR3 comprises 17 residues. Germline CDR1 LGHDT, CDR2 YNNKEL (reference sequence). Losses at the gene ends were 0 bases for V and 3 bases for J; bases not matched to a gene: 3.

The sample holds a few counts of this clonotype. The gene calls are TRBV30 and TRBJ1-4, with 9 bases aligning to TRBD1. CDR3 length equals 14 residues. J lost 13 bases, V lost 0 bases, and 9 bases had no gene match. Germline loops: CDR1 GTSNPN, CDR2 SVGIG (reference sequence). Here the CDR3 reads CAWSVGSTGGLLFF. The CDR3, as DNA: TGTGCCTGGAGTGTGGGTTCGACAGGGGGATTACTGTTTTTT.

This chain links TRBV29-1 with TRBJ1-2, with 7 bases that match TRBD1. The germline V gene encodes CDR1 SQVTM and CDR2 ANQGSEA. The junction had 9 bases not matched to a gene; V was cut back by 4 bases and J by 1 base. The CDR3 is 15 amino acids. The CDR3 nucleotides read TGCAGCGTTGCTTTACCGGGACAGCGTAACTATGGCTACACCTTC. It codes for CSVALPGQRNYGYTF.

CDR3 DNA: TGTGCCAGTAGTGGACAGGGGAGATCCTACAATGAGCAGTTCTTC. Translated: CASSGQGRSYNEQFF. The chain employs TRBV19 and TRBJ2-1, with 9 bases identical to TRBD1. The germline CDR1 and CDR2 sequences are LNHDA and SQIVND (reference sequence). The CDR3 extends over 15 amino acids. Trimming took 5 bases from V and 1 from J; bases not matched to a gene: 3. The entire variable domain, with the rest obtained from reference TRBV19 and TRBJ2-1, is as follows: DGGITQSPKYLFRKEGQNVTLSCEQNLNHDAMYWYRQDPGQGLRLIYYSQIVNDFQKGDIAEGYSVSREKKESFPLTVTSAQKNPTAFYLCASSGQGRSYNEQFFGPGTRLTVL.

CDR3 in amino acids: CASSPPRDPRSYEQYF. The CDR3 nucleotides are TGTGCCAGCAGTCCCCCCCGGGATCCCCGCTCCTACGAGCAGTACTTC. The chain has TRBV28 and TRBJ2-7; a weak D match, TRBD2 (5 bases). V dropped 5 bases and J dropped 0 bases, with 17 bases sitting between them. This CDR3 is 16 amino acids long. Germline loops: CDR1 MDHEN, CDR2 SYDVKM.

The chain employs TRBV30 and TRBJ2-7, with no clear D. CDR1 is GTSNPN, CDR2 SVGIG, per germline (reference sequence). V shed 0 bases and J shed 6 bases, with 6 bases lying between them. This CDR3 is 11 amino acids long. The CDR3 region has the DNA TGTGCCTGGAGTGTTGGGTCCGAGCAGTACTTC. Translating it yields CAWSVGSEQYF.

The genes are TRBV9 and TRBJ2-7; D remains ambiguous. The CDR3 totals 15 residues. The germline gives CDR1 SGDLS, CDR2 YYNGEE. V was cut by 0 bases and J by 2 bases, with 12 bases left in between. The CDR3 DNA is TGTGCCAGCAGCGTAGGCGGTGGTAGGACCTACGAGCAGTACTTC. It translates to CASSVGGGRTYEQYF.

CDR3 DNA sequence: TGTGCCACCAAACGAGGACAGCAAAGGGAAAAACTGTTTTTT. Encoded protein: CATKRGQQREKLFF. The chain couples TRBV28 to TRBJ1-4; perhaps TRBD1 as D (6 bases). CDR1 is MDHEN and CDR2 is SYDVKM in the germline V gene. This CDR3 spans 14 amino acids. V dropped 10 bases and J dropped 8 bases, with 20 bases sitting between them. Together with reference TRBV28 and TRBJ1-4, the CDR3 gives the full variable domain: DVKVTQSSRYLVKRTGEKVFLECVQDMDHENMFWYRQDPGLGLRLIYFSYDVKMKEKGDIPEGYSVSREKKERFSLILESASTNQTSMYLCATKRGQQREKLFFGSGTQLSVL.

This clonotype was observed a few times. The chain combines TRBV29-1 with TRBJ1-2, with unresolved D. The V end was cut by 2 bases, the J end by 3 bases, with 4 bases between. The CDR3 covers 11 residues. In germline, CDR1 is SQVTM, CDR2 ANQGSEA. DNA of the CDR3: TGCAGCGTTGAATTTGACTATGGCTACACCTTC. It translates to CSVEFDYGYTF.